The T cell receptor beta chain described here comes from a study of OX40 agonist ivuxolimab in advanced cancers. Study-wide context: Patients were around 83% male with ages roughly 20 to 90, mean around 61. Study observations and caveats: Dosing at 0.1 to 3.0 mg/kg was accompanied by clonal expansion of CD4+ and CD8+ blood T cells by week 6. Averaged across samples, CD8+ T cells carried more expanded clones than CD4+ did.

Regarding this clone: Its specificity is unknown.

Method: immunoSEQ multiplex PCR; TCRdb's copy keeps in-frame clones and lacks some. The repertoire consists of approximately 68,000 clones, with roughly 84% occurring once and the leading ten covering about 2.1%. Germline V gene sequence: CDR1 SGDLS, CDR2 YYNGEE. Trimming at V came to 3 bases and at J to 4 bases, leaving 8 bases not matched to a gene. The CDR3 extends over 15 amino acids. Samples were taken at baseline and on day 1 of cycles 4 and 7. The source was CD4+ or CD8+ T cells sorted from blood, collected in a trial of the OX40 agonist ivuxolimab. The receptor comes from an adult with an advanced solid tumor such as melanoma, head and neck, liver or kidney cancer. The chain couples TRBV9 to TRBJ2-7; 9 positions match TRBD1. CDR3 in amino acids: CASSEGTGSRYEQYF. CDR3 sequence (DNA): TGTGCCAGCAGCGAGGGGACAGGGTCTCGGTACGAGCAGTACTTC.